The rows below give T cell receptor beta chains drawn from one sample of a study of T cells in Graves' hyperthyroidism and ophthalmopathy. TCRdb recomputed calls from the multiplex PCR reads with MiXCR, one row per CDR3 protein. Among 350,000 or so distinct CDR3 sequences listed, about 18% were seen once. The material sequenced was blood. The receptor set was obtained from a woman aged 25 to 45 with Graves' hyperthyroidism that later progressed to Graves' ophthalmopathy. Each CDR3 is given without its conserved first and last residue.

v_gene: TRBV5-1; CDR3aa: ASSLSNRDTEAF
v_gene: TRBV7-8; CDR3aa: ASRPTGPASTPQH
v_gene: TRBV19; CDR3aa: ASRYSRGGSSYNEQF
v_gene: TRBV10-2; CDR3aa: ASSVSPPGSNTGELF
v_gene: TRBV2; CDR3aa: ASSDYGPGTEVDGYT
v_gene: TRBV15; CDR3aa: ATSREPPRGNGETQY
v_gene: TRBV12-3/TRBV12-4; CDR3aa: ASSPGQGPGEQY
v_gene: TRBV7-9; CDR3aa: ASSLAGGYGNTIY
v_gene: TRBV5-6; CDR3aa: ASSLAPPMDRASYEQY
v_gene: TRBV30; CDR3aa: AWSQGAGPAEEQF
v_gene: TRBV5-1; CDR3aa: ASSLVLGTGHTSNQPQH
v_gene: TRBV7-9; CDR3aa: ASTKQGAFYEQY
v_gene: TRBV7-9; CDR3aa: ASSLEIQVDGYT
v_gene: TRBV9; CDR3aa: ASSVAYRDNEKLF
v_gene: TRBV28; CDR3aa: ASLPSTGQGNYGYT
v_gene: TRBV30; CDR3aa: AWSRSGSTGELF
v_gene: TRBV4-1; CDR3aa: ASSQGAGAGQPQH
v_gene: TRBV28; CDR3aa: ASSFTSGRLLQETQY
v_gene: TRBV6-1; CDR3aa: ASSEAWTDTQY
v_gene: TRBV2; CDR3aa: ASSTGQSVMYEQY
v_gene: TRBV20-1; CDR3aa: SARARTKYEQY
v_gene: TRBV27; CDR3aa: ASRLAGGPRETQY
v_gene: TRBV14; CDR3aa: ASSWTDFTDTQY
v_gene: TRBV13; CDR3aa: ASSLGVRGSDTQY
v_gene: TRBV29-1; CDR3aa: SVVLRQAYGYT
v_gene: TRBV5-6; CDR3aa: ASSILGQPNTEAF
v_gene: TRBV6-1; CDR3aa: ASSPSTSGTGEQY
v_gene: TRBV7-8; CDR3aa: ASSLYAGGLDTEAF
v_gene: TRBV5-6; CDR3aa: ASKIAPAAAIYGYT
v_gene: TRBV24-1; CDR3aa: ATSDRVQRTDTQY
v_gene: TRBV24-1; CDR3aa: ATSLPRDRDFNIQY
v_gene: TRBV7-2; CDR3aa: ASSLAGSGGHTDTQY
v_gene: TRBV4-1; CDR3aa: ASSHFTGQSSYNEQF
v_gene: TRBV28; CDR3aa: ASSPIPSMRETGEAF
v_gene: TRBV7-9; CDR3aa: ASSPGLAAMEEQY
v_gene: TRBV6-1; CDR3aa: ASIGPGETQY
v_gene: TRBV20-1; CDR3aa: SAYTLDRNLEQY
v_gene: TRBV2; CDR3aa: ATAGGQGQPQH
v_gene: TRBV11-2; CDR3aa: ASSLGRAGEQY
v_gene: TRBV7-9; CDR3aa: ASSQQTTDTQY
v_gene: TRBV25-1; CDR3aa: ASSDSLTGREQY
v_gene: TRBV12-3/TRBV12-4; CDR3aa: ASRRSGGGTEAF
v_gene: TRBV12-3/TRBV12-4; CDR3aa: ASLNTGELF
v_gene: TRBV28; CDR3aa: ASSLYSGGADTQY
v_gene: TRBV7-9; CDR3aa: ASSQSSGRTYEQY
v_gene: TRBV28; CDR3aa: ASRPPSTNEKLF
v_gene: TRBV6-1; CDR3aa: ASTGTGGTEAF